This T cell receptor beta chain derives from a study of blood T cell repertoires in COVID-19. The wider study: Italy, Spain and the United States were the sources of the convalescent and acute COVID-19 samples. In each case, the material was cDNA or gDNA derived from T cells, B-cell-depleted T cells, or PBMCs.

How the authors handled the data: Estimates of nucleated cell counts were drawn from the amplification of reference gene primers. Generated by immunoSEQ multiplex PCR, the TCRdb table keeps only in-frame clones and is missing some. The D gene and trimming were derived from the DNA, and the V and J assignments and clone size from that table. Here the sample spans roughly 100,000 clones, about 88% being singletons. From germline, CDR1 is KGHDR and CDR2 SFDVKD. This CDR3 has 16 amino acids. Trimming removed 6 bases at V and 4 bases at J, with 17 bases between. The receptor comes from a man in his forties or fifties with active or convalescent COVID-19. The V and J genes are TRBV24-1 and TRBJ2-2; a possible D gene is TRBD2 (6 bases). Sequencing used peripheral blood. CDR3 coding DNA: TGTGCCACCAGTCTGGCGGGGAGGTTGAGCACCGGGGAGCTGTTTTTT. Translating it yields CATSLAGRLSTGELFF.